This TCR beta chain was identified in a study of blood T cells in healthy people across ages. Study findings and constraints: Estimates based on one million T cells were treated as lower bounds. Measured against age, TCR beta diversity per million T cells decreased in a roughly linear manner.

Points on this clonotype: The target antigen is unknown.

The germline V gene has CDR1 LGHNA and CDR2 YSLEER. The ends were cut back, 0 bases at V and 0 bases at J, with 15 bases in the middle. The CDR3 spans 19 residues. A second PCR, run for roughly 6 to 11 cycles, used a sample-barcoded 5' primer plus a J-beta primer mix. Every cDNA was tagged by a template-switch adaptor with 12 random nucleotides. TCRdb called the 5' RACE reads again in MiXCR, with one record for every CDR3 protein. This table holds hundreds of thousands of distinct CDR3 sequences, under 25% found once. The source is a man between 65 and 79 years old in good health. The sequenced material came from blood. The chain joins TRBV4-3 to TRBJ2-6; D is unresolved. The CDR3 region is CASSQDLGKWYSGANVLTF. CDR3 sequence (DNA): TGCGCCAGCAGCCAAGATCTGGGGAAGTGGTACTCTGGGGCCAACGTCCTGACTTTC.